This T cell receptor (beta chain) is from a study of OX40 agonist ivuxolimab in advanced cancers. CDR3 size: 16 residues. Germline V gene data show CDR1 as MNHNS and CDR2 as SASEGT. Between the trimmed V and J ends, which lost 2 bases and 3 bases, there was a span of 16 bases. Profiled with immunoSEQ multiplex PCR; TCRdb holds only in-frame clones, not every one. The sample yields 12,000 to 15,000 clones, less than 95% seen once. The source of this sequence is an adult with an advanced solid tumor such as melanoma, head and neck, liver or kidney cancer. Sequenced here: CD4+ or CD8+ T cells sorted from blood, sampled in a trial of the OX40 agonist ivuxolimab. V gene TRBV6-1 combines with J gene TRBJ1-2; weak D call: TRBD1 (5 bases). For the CDR3, the DNA is TGTGCCAGCAGTGAAATGCAGGGCCTAGGCCACTATGGCTACACCTTC. Translated, it gives CASSEMQGLGHYGYTF.